Listed here are 16 T cell receptor beta chains from one sample, sequenced in a study of cytomegalovirus exposure and HLA in healthy donors. With 60 Vbeta and 13 Jbeta primers, the PCR was carried out. The repertoire was sequenced with immunoSEQ multiplex PCR; TCRdb's copy has only in-frame clones and lacks some. The data show 150,000 to 200,000 clones, around 82% seen once. The sequencing sample was made of PBMCs. The receptors were sampled from a woman under 40 in good health and CMV-seropositive.

This clone was observed a few times. The chain recombines TRBV5-4 with TRBJ2-5; possibly TRBD2 for D (7 bases). Per the germline V gene, CDR1 is SGHNT and CDR2 is YYREEE (reference sequence). The CDR3 spans 14 residues. Trimming cost V 3 bases and J 4 bases, with 13 bases left between them. CDR3 sequence (DNA): TGTGCCAGCAGCTCTATGGGAGGGGGAGAGACCCAGTACTTC. Amino acid sequence: CASSSMGGGETQYF.

The chain employs TRBV6-1 and TRBJ2-7; possible D gene TRBD1, 6 bases. In germline, CDR1 is MNHNS, CDR2 SASEGT. The CDR3 extends over 15 amino acids. V dropped 2 bases and J dropped 3 bases, with 14 bases sitting between them. This CDR3 is CASSEWIGQNYEQYF. In nucleotides, the CDR3 is TGTGCCAGCAGTGAATGGATAGGACAGAACTACGAGCAGTACTTC.

This CDR3 is CASSDRGNQPQHF. The CDR3 bases are TGTGCCAGCAGCGACAGGGGCAATCAGCCCCAGCATTTT. The chain recombines TRBV6-6 with TRBJ1-5, with 7 bases lining up with TRBD1. CDR3 size: 13 residues. Losses at the gene ends were 6 bases for V and 2 bases for J; bases not matched to a gene: 1. CDR1 is MNHNY, CDR2 SVGAGI, per germline (reference sequence).

The chain couples TRBV18 to TRBJ2-3, with a possible D match to TRBD1 (5 bases). The CDR3 has 15 amino acids. The V gene lost 1 base and the J gene lost 3 bases, with 11 bases spanning the gap. Germline-derived CDR1 and CDR2 are KGHSH and LQKENI. The CDR3 region is CASSPQRGGTDTQYF. CDR3 in DNA: TGTGCCAGCTCACCACAAAGGGGTGGTACAGATACGCAGTATTTT.

The chain combines TRBV5-6 with TRBJ2-5, with a possible D match to TRBD1 (6 bases). CDR1 SGHDT and CDR2 YYEEEE come from the germline V gene. Deletions cut 4 bases from V and 2 bases from J, with 9 bases between. This CDR3 contains 13 residues. This CDR3 reads CASSNREQETQYF. CDR3 bases: TGTGCCAGCAGCAACAGGGAGCAAGAGACCCAGTACTTC.

V usage is TRBV7-2 and J usage is TRBJ2-1; 7 bases fit TRBD1. Germline CDR1 reads SGHTA; CDR2 reads FQGNSA. This CDR3 comprises 15 residues. V shed 7 bases, J shed 2 bases, and the junction held 8 bases outside the gene matches. The CDR3 DNA reads TGTGCCAGCACCCCCCACAGGGGACCCTACAATGAGCAGTTCTTC. Its protein is CASTPHRGPYNEQFF.

This clone was observed a few times. J is TRBJ2-4 and V is TRBV2; D may be TRBD2 (6 bases). From germline, CDR1 is SNHLY and CDR2 FYNNEI. Trimming took 5 bases from V and 11 from J, leaving 10 bases between them. This CDR3 spans 11 amino acids. Here the CDR3 reads CASSPGEVQYF. CDR3 in DNA: TGTGCCAGCAGTCCCGGGGAGGTTCAGTACTTC.

This clone appeared a few times. This chain connects TRBV7-9 to TRBJ2-2, with TRBD2 matching 7 bases. CDR1 is SEHNR, CDR2 FQNEAQ, per germline (reference sequence). V was pared by 6 bases and J by 4 bases, with 5 bases of the junction left unmatched. This CDR3 is 14 amino acids long. Here the CDR3 DNA reads TGTGCCAGCAGTGGACTAGTTCTCACCGGGGAGCTGTTTTTT. Amino acid sequence: CASSGLVLTGELFF. Full variable domain (remainder filled in from reference TRBV7-9 and TRBJ2-2): DTGVSQNPRHKITKRGQNVTFRCDPISEHNRLYWYRQTLGQGPEFLTYFQNEAQLEKSRLLSDRFSAERPKGSFSTLEIQRTEQGDSAMYLCASSGLVLTGELFFGEGSRLTVL.

This clone was seen only once. The rearrangement uses TRBV19 and TRBJ1-3; no firm D call. Germline V CDR1 and CDR2: LNHDA, SQIVND (reference sequence). The CDR3 extends over 14 amino acids. V lost 5 bases, J lost 5 bases, and 13 bases lay in between. Here the CDR3 DNA reads TGTGCCAGTAGTGCCTATGGTTCCAGAAACACCATATATTTT. Translated: CASSAYGSRNTIYF.

The chain combines TRBV18 with TRBJ1-6; maybe TRBD1 (5 bases). This CDR3 comprises 19 residues. V was shortened by 3 bases and J by 9 bases, with 27 bases between the two germline ends. Per germline, CDR1 KGHSH and CDR2 LQKENI. The CDR3 sequence is CASSPLAPSSRGGASPLHF. The CDR3 nucleotides read TGTGCCAGCTCACCGTTGGCCCCGTCTTCCCGAGGAGGGGCTTCACCCCTCCACTTT.

This clone turned up a few times. V usage is TRBV6-6 and J usage is TRBJ1-4; D remains ambiguous. V lost 2 bases to trimming and J lost 0 bases, with 7 bases between them. CDR3 length: 15 amino acids. CDR1 and CDR2 (germline): MNHNY, SVGAGI (reference sequence). The CDR3 nucleotides are TGTGCCAGCAGTTACCTGCGTGCAACTAATGAAAAACTGTTTTTT. It yields the protein CASSYLRATNEKLFF.

The chain has TRBV7-2 and TRBJ2-2, with D possibly TRBD1 on 6 matching bases. Germline V gives CDR1 SGHTA, CDR2 FQGNSA. CDR3 length: 15 residues. Between the trimmed V and J ends, which lost 7 bases and 1 base, there was a span of 13 bases. CDR3 amino acids: CASTGDRKNTGELFF. DNA for the CDR3: TGTGCCAGCACCGGAGACAGGAAGAACACCGGGGAGCTGTTTTTT.

V usage is TRBV10-3 and J usage is TRBJ2-6; no definite D call. This CDR3 is 16 amino acids long. CDR1 is ENHRY, CDR2 SYGVKD, per germline. V was clipped by 6 bases and J by 4 bases, with 16 bases between them. The CDR3 here is CAISPDTAEGANVLTF. For the CDR3, the DNA is TGTGCCATCAGCCCCGACACTGCTGAAGGGGCCAACGTCCTGACTTTC.

The chain joins TRBV20-1 to TRBJ2-5, with D perhaps matching TRBD2 (6 bases). The V gene lost 1 base and the J gene lost 12 bases, with 12 bases spanning the gap. CDR3 length equals 11 residues. The V gene's germline CDR1 is DFQATT and CDR2 SNEGSKA (reference sequence). The CDR3 DNA reads as TGCAGTGCTAGAGGGGAGGTAGTAGAGTACTTC. Translation gives CSARGEVVEYF.

V and J are TRBV10-3 and TRBJ2-2; 8 bases line up with TRBD2. Trimming removed 9 bases from V and 0 bases from J; junction bases left unmatched: 9. This CDR3 is built from 16 residues. Per the germline V gene, CDR1 is ENHRY and CDR2 is SYGVKD. CDR3 amino acids: CAISGKGLSNTGELFF. CDR3 sequence (DNA): TGTGCCATTAGCGGGAAGGGCCTTTCGAACACCGGGGAGCTGTTTTTT.

This chain uses TRBV6-5 with TRBJ2-2; 7 nucleotides line up with TRBD1. Germline values: CDR1 MNHEY, CDR2 SVGAGI. V lost 0 bases to trimming and J lost 4 bases; unmatched junction nucleotides: 5. The CDR3 consists of 16 residues. CDR3 sequence reads: CASSYSTTGFTGELFF. CDR3 DNA sequence: TGTGCCAGCAGTTACTCGACGACAGGGTTCACCGGGGAGCTGTTTTTT.